A selection of T cell receptor beta chains follows, all from one sample in a study of radiation and T cells in renal cell carcinoma. The method was immunoSEQ multiplex PCR; TCRdb's version includes in-frame clones alone and lacks a portion of them. This table has 110,000 to 150,000 clones, over 80% appearing once. Sequences were derived from blood, sampled from a patient whose treatment included radiotherapy and nephrectomy. Source of these receptors: a woman aged 50 to 60 with renal cell carcinoma. The CDR3 runs from the conserved cysteine through the conserved F or W. A D gene is named only where the DNA matches it firmly. A row's size may be missing; if present it is once, few, many or a size class.

cdr3_nt: TGCGCCAGCCAAAGGGAGAGCTCCTACAATGAGCAGTTCTTC; cdr3_aa: CASQRESSYNEQFF; j_call: TRBJ2-1; clone_size: few; d_call: -; v_call: TRBV4-1
cdr3_nt: TGTGCCAGCAGCTTACCGACTGAGAACTATGGCTACACCTTC; cdr3_aa: CASSLPTENYGYTF; j_call: TRBJ1-2; clone_size: -; d_call: -; v_call: TRBV7-2
cdr3_nt: TGTGCCAGCAGCTTAGCGGGGGCCGATACGCAGTATTTT; cdr3_aa: CASSLAGADTQYF; j_call: TRBJ2-3; clone_size: -; d_call: -; v_call: TRBV7-9
cdr3_nt: TGTGCCAGCAGAGAGCCCAGGACAGGTCATGGCTACACCTTC; cdr3_aa: CASREPRTGHGYTF; j_call: TRBJ1-2; clone_size: -; d_call: TRBD1; v_call: TRBV9
cdr3_nt: TGTGCCAGCACCGGGACTAGCGGGTCCCCGGGCGAGCAGTACTTC; cdr3_aa: CASTGTSGSPGEQYF; j_call: TRBJ2-7; clone_size: once; d_call: TRBD2; v_call: TRBV7-2
cdr3_nt: TGCGCCAGCAGTCAATACGGCGGGATGGGCACAGATACGCAGTATTTT; cdr3_aa: CASSQYGGMGTDTQYF; j_call: TRBJ2-3; clone_size: -; d_call: -; v_call: TRBV23-1
cdr3_nt: TGTGCCAGCAGGACGGGCGGCACTGAAGCTTTCTTT; cdr3_aa: CASRTGGTEAFF; j_call: TRBJ1-1; clone_size: few; d_call: -; v_call: TRBV28
cdr3_nt: TGTGCCTATAGTAGGGACACCTATCAGCCCCAGCATTTT; cdr3_aa: CAYSRDTYQPQHF; j_call: TRBJ1-5; clone_size: -; d_call: -; v_call: TRBV30
cdr3_nt: TGCGCCAGCAGCCAACCTGGGACAGGGTATGGCTACACCTTC; cdr3_aa: CASSQPGTGYGYTF; j_call: TRBJ1-2; clone_size: -; d_call: TRBD1; v_call: TRBV4-1
cdr3_nt: TGCGCCAGCAGCCAAGATCTAGCGGGTATTCTGCTAAGTTACAATGAGCAGTTCTTC; cdr3_aa: CASSQDLAGILLSYNEQFF; j_call: TRBJ2-1; clone_size: -; d_call: TRBD2; v_call: TRBV4-1
cdr3_nt: TGCGCCAGCAGCCAAGGCCTCAGGGGGGCTAACACCCTCCGCTACGAGCAGTACTTC; cdr3_aa: CASSQGLRGANTLRYEQYF; j_call: TRBJ2-7; clone_size: few; d_call: -; v_call: TRBV4-1
cdr3_nt: TGTGCCAGCAGCTTAGGACAGGCCACAGATACGCAGTATTTT; cdr3_aa: CASSLGQATDTQYF; j_call: TRBJ2-3; clone_size: -; d_call: TRBD1; v_call: TRBV5-4
cdr3_nt: TGTGCCAGCAGCTGGCCGGGACAGCGCGCCGAGCAGTACTTC; cdr3_aa: CASSWPGQRAEQYF; j_call: TRBJ2-7; clone_size: few; d_call: TRBD1; v_call: TRBV7-9
cdr3_nt: TGTGCCAGCAGCCCCCGCCCAGAAAGTAACTATGGCTACACCTTC; cdr3_aa: CASSPRPESNYGYTF; j_call: TRBJ1-2; clone_size: -; d_call: -; v_call: TRBV7-2
cdr3_nt: TGTGCCAGCAGTGATCCCGCAGGGGGCAGGGCTAACTATGGCTACACCTTC; cdr3_aa: CASSDPAGGRANYGYTF; j_call: TRBJ1-2; clone_size: once; d_call: TRBD1; v_call: TRBV25-1
cdr3_nt: TGTGCCAGTAGTTCCCTAGCGGGAGGTCCAGATACGCAGTATTTT; cdr3_aa: CASSSLAGGPDTQYF; j_call: TRBJ2-3; clone_size: -; d_call: TRBD2; v_call: TRBV19
cdr3_nt: TGTGCCAGCAGCGGCCAGGGTTTCGCAGTCGAGGACTCCTTT; cdr3_aa: CASSGQGFAVEDSF; j_call: TRBJ1-1; clone_size: once; d_call: -; v_call: TRBV9
cdr3_nt: TGTGCCAGCAGCTGGGGGAACACTGAAGCTTTCTTT; cdr3_aa: CASSWGNTEAFF; j_call: TRBJ1-1; clone_size: -; d_call: -; v_call: TRBV5-4
cdr3_nt: TGCGCCAGCAGCCATCTTGACCGATCCTACGAGCAGTACTTC; cdr3_aa: CASSHLDRSYEQYF; j_call: TRBJ2-7; clone_size: once; d_call: -; v_call: TRBV4-3
cdr3_nt: TGTGCCAGCAATCGGACGGAACCCGTCGGAAACACCATATATTTT; cdr3_aa: CASNRTEPVGNTIYF; j_call: TRBJ1-3; clone_size: -; d_call: -; v_call: TRBV6-5
cdr3_nt: TGTGCCAGCAGCTTCGTGGGCAGGGGGAACTATGGCTACACCTTC; cdr3_aa: CASSFVGRGNYGYTF; j_call: TRBJ1-2; clone_size: few; d_call: TRBD1; v_call: TRBV7-8
cdr3_nt: TGCGCCAGCAGCTCCTCTGGTACAGGGGGAAATTCACCCCTCCACTTT; cdr3_aa: CASSSSGTGGNSPLHF; j_call: TRBJ1-6; clone_size: -; d_call: TRBD1; v_call: TRBV5-1
cdr3_nt: TGCAGCGTTAGAAAAGGATTAGGGAACATTCAGTACTTC; cdr3_aa: CSVRKGLGNIQYF; j_call: TRBJ2-4; clone_size: -; d_call: -; v_call: TRBV29-1
cdr3_nt: TGTGCCAGCAGTGTGAGCGGGAGTAGAAGTGAGCAGTTCTTC; cdr3_aa: CASSVSGSRSEQFF; j_call: TRBJ2-1; clone_size: -; d_call: TRBD2; v_call: TRBV25-1
cdr3_nt: TGCAGCGGGGGCAGGTTAAACACTGAAGCTTTCTTT; cdr3_aa: CSGGRLNTEAFF; j_call: TRBJ1-1; clone_size: -; d_call: -; v_call: TRBV29-1
cdr3_nt: TGTGCCAGCAGCGCGACGGGACAGGTGAACACCGGGGAGCTGTTTTTT; cdr3_aa: CASSATGQVNTGELFF; j_call: TRBJ2-2; clone_size: -; d_call: TRBD1; v_call: TRBV9
cdr3_nt: TGCGCCAGCAGCCAAGCGGCTCCAGCAATGGGCAATCAGCCCCAGCATTTT; cdr3_aa: CASSQAAPAMGNQPQHF; j_call: TRBJ1-5; clone_size: once; d_call: -; v_call: TRBV4-1
cdr3_nt: TGTGCCAGCAGATTCGGGAGTGAAGCTTTCTTT; cdr3_aa: CASRFGSEAFF; j_call: TRBJ1-1; clone_size: many; d_call: -; v_call: TRBV5-6
cdr3_nt: TGTGCCAGCAGCGTAGGGACAGGAAGTGAGGGCGAGCAGTACTTC; cdr3_aa: CASSVGTGSEGEQYF; j_call: TRBJ2-7; clone_size: -; d_call: TRBD1; v_call: TRBV9
cdr3_nt: TGTGCCATCAGTGATAGTCGCGAGCAGTACTTC; cdr3_aa: CAISDSREQYF; j_call: TRBJ2-7; clone_size: -; d_call: -; v_call: TRBV10-3
cdr3_nt: TGTGCCAGCAGCTTGGCTGACTTTAATTCACCCCTCCACTTT; cdr3_aa: CASSLADFNSPLHF; j_call: TRBJ1-6; clone_size: -; d_call: -; v_call: TRBV5-4
cdr3_nt: TGTGCCAGCAGTTACGGTAGGGGTGGCTACGAGCAGTACTTC; cdr3_aa: CASSYGRGGYEQYF; j_call: TRBJ2-7; clone_size: -; d_call: -; v_call: TRBV6-5
cdr3_nt: TGTGCCAGCAGCATTGACAGGGCCCGGGAGCAGTACTTC; cdr3_aa: CASSIDRAREQYF; j_call: TRBJ2-7; clone_size: -; d_call: TRBD1; v_call: TRBV7-7
cdr3_nt: TGTGCCAGCAGCTTAGATGAGCTGGAGACCCAGTACTTC; cdr3_aa: CASSLDELETQYF; j_call: TRBJ2-5; clone_size: few; d_call: -; v_call: TRBV7-9
cdr3_nt: TGTGCCAGCAGTCCCTTTGCGGGTTCCACCTACGAGCAGTACTTC; cdr3_aa: CASSPFAGSTYEQYF; j_call: TRBJ2-7; clone_size: -; d_call: -; v_call: TRBV27
cdr3_nt: TGTGCCAGTAGTTCCGGGATATTAGCTTTCTTT; cdr3_aa: CASSSGILAFF; j_call: TRBJ1-1; clone_size: few; d_call: -; v_call: TRBV19
cdr3_nt: TGTGCCAGCCCCAATGAGCAGTTCTTC; cdr3_aa: CASPNEQFF; j_call: TRBJ2-1; clone_size: once; d_call: -; v_call: TRBV7-2
cdr3_nt: TGTGCCAGCAGCTACCGCCGGACAGGGGCCGGGGAGCTGTTTTTT; cdr3_aa: CASSYRRTGAGELFF; j_call: TRBJ2-2; clone_size: -; d_call: TRBD1; v_call: TRBV6-6
cdr3_nt: TGTGCCAGCTCACCACCTGGGGGAGGTGGAGAGACCCAGTACTTC; cdr3_aa: CASSPPGGGGETQYF; j_call: TRBJ2-5; clone_size: once; d_call: -; v_call: TRBV18
cdr3_nt: TGCAGTGCTAGAGGGGTTTCGGGCTACACCTTC; cdr3_aa: CSARGVSGYTF; j_call: TRBJ1-2; clone_size: -; d_call: -; v_call: TRBV20-1
cdr3_nt: TGTGCCAGCAGCTACGGACAGACCTACGAGCAGTACTTC; cdr3_aa: CASSYGQTYEQYF; j_call: TRBJ2-7; clone_size: -; d_call: -; v_call: TRBV5-6
cdr3_nt: TGTGCCACCAGCAGAGGCCATGAAGCTTTCTTT; cdr3_aa: CATSRGHEAFF; j_call: TRBJ1-1; clone_size: -; d_call: -; v_call: TRBV15
cdr3_nt: TGTGCCAGCAGCCCCGCCGGGACAGGTACCCGCACAGATACGCAGTATTTT; cdr3_aa: CASSPAGTGTRTDTQYF; j_call: TRBJ2-3; clone_size: -; d_call: TRBD1; v_call: TRBV9
cdr3_nt: TGTGCCACCAGCAGAGTACGGGAGACTGAAGCTTTCTTT; cdr3_aa: CATSRVRETEAFF; j_call: TRBJ1-1; clone_size: -; d_call: -; v_call: TRBV15
cdr3_nt: TGTGCCAGCAGCCATGGGACTAGCGGCAACATTCAGTACTTC; cdr3_aa: CASSHGTSGNIQYF; j_call: TRBJ2-4; clone_size: -; d_call: TRBD2; v_call: TRBV7-9
cdr3_nt: TGTGCCAGCAGCGTAGATATTTCGGCGGGGAGCTCCTACAATGAGCAGTTCTTC; cdr3_aa: CASSVDISAGSSYNEQFF; j_call: TRBJ2-1; clone_size: -; d_call: -; v_call: TRBV9
cdr3_nt: TGTGCCAGCAGTTACTCAAGGCTAGGACAGAGTGAAGCTTTCTTT; cdr3_aa: CASSYSRLGQSEAFF; j_call: TRBJ1-1; clone_size: -; d_call: -; v_call: TRBV6-5
cdr3_nt: TGTGCCAGCAGCCCCCCGGGACAGGGGAGGGATGGCTACACCTTC; cdr3_aa: CASSPPGQGRDGYTF; j_call: TRBJ1-2; clone_size: -; d_call: TRBD1; v_call: TRBV14
cdr3_nt: TGCGCCAGCAGCCAAGCCGGGGCGCCGTCTGAAGCTTTCTTT; cdr3_aa: CASSQAGAPSEAFF; j_call: TRBJ1-1; clone_size: -; d_call: -; v_call: TRBV4-1
cdr3_nt: TGCGCCAGCAGCTTGGAAGGGGAAGCTTTCTTT; cdr3_aa: CASSLEGEAFF; j_call: TRBJ1-1; clone_size: once; d_call: -; v_call: TRBV5-1
cdr3_nt: TGCAGTGCTAGCGACAGGGAAGCTTTCTTT; cdr3_aa: CSASDREAFF; j_call: TRBJ1-1; clone_size: few; d_call: -; v_call: TRBV20-1
cdr3_nt: TGTGCCAGAAGCTTAGGGGGCTACACCTTC; cdr3_aa: CARSLGGYTF; j_call: TRBJ1-2; clone_size: few; d_call: -; v_call: TRBV7-5
cdr3_nt: TGTGCCAGCAGTTTCAGCCGGGGGCGAACCTATGGCTACACCTTC; cdr3_aa: CASSFSRGRTYGYTF; j_call: TRBJ1-2; clone_size: -; d_call: -; v_call: TRBV27
cdr3_nt: TGTGCCAGCAGCTCGGACCTTCGACAGGGATTACATGGCTACACCTTC; cdr3_aa: CASSSDLRQGLHGYTF; j_call: TRBJ1-2; clone_size: -; d_call: TRBD1; v_call: TRBV7-9
cdr3_nt: TGTGCCAGCAGCGTAGATGGTGGCAATCAGCCCCAGCATTTT; cdr3_aa: CASSVDGGNQPQHF; j_call: TRBJ1-5; clone_size: -; d_call: -; v_call: TRBV9